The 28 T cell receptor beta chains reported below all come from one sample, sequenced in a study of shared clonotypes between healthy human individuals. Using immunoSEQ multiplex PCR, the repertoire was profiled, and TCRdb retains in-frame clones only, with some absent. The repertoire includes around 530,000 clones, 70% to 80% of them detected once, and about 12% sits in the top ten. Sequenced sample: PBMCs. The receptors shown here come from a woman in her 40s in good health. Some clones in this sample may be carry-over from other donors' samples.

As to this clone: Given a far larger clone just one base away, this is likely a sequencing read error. DNA for the CDR3: TGTGCCAGCAGCCCCTCGGGACCTCGGCAGTACTTC. It translates to CASSPSGPRQYF. V gene TRBV2 combines with J gene TRBJ2-7; TRBD1 or TRBD2 may be the D gene (5 bases each). The CDR3 is made up of 12 amino acids. V gave up 6 bases and J gave up 9 bases, with 15 bases separating them. The germline V gene encodes CDR1 SNHLY and CDR2 FYNNEI.

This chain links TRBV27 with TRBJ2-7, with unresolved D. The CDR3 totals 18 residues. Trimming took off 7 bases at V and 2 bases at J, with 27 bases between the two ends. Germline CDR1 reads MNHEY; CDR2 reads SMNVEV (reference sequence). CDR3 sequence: CASITPHDTRVPPYEQYF. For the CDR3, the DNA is TGTGCCAGCATCACCCCTCACGACACACGGGTCCCTCCCTACGAGCAGTACTTC.

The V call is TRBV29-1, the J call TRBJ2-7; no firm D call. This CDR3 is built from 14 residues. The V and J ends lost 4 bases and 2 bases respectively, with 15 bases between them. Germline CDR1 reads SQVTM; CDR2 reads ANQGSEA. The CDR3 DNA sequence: TGCAGCGTTGGAGAATTGGGTCTAACCTACGAGCAGTACTTC. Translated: CSVGELGLTYEQYF.

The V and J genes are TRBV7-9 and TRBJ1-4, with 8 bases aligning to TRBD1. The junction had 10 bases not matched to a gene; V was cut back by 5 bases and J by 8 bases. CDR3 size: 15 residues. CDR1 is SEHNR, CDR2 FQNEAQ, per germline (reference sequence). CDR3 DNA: TGTGCCAGCAGCCCACCCGGGACAGGTACCGAAAAACTGTTTTTT. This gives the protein CASSPPGTGTEKLFF.

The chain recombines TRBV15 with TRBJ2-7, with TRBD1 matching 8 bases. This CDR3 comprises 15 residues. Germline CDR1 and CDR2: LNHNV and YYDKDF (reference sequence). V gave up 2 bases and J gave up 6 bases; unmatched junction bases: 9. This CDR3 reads CATSRLDREPLEQYF. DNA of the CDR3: TGTGCCACCAGCAGATTGGACAGGGAGCCCCTCGAGCAGTACTTC.

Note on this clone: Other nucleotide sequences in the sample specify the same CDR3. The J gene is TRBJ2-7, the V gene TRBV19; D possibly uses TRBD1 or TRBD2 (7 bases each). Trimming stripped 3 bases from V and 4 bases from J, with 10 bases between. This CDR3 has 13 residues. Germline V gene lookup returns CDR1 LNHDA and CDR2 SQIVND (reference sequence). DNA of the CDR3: TGTGCCAGTAGTATCCAGGGGGGGTACGAGCAGTACTTC. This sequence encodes CASSIQGGYEQYF.

The CDR3 loop reads CAWSKPNTEAFF. CDR3 nucleotides: TGTGCCTGGAGTAAGCCGAACACTGAAGCTTTCTTT. The chain has TRBV30 and TRBJ1-1; D uncertain. In germline, CDR1 is GTSNPN, CDR2 SVGIG (reference sequence). V lost 2 bases to trimming and J lost 1 base, with 5 bases between them. There are 12 residues in the CDR3. The complete variable domain, with remaining parts taken from reference TRBV30 and TRBJ1-1, reads SQTIHQWPATLVQPVGSPLSLECTVEGTSNPNLYWYRQAAGRGLQLLFYSVGIGQISSEVPQNLSASRPQDRQFILSSKKLLLSDSGFYLCAWSKPNTEAFFGQGTRLTVV.

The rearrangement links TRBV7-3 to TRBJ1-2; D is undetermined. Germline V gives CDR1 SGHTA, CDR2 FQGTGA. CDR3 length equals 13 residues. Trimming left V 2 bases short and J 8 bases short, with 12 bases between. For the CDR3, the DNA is TGTGCCAGCAGCTTACGGCAGTGCGGCGGCTACACCTTC. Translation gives CASSLRQCGGYTF.

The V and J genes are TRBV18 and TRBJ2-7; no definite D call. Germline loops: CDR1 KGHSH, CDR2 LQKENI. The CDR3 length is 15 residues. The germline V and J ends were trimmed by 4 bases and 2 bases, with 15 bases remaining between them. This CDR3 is CASSLDRTATYEQYF. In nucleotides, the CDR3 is TGTGCCAGCTCACTCGATCGGACCGCGACCTACGAGCAGTACTTC. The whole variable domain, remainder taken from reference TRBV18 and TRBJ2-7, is NAGVMQNPRHLVRRRGQEARLRCSPMKGHSHVYWYRQLPEEGLKFMVYLQKENIIDESGMPKERFSAEFPKEGPSILRIQQVVRGDSAAYFCASSLDRTATYEQYFGPGTRLTVT.

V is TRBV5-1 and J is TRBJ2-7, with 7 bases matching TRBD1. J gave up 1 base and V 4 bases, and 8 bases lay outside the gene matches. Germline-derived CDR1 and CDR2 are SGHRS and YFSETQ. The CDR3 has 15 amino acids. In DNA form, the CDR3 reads TGCGCCAGCAGCGCCAGACAGGGTTTTTCCTACGAGCAGTACTTC. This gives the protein CASSARQGFSYEQYF. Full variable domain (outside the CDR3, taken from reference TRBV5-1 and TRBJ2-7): KAGVTQTPRYLIKTRGQQVTLSCSPISGHRSVSWYQQTPGQGLQFLFEYFSETQRNKGNFPGRFSGRQFSNSRSEMNVSTLELGDSALYLCASSARQGFSYEQYFGPGTRLTVT.

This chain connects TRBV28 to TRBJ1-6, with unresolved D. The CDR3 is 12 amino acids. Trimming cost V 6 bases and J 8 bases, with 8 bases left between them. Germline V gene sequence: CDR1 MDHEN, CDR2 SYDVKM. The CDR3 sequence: CASSAEDSPLHF. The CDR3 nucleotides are TGTGCCAGCAGCGCCGAGGATTCACCCCTCCACTTT.

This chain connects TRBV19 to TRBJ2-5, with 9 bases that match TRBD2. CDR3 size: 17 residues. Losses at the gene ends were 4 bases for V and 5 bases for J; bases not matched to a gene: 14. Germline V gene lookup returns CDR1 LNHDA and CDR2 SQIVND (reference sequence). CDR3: CASSSPRASGERETQYF. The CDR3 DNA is TGTGCCAGTAGTAGCCCTCGGGCTAGCGGGGAAAGGGAGACCCAGTACTTC.

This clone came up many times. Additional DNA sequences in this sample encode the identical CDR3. CDR3 in amino acids: CASSGEGVRDTQYF. The CDR3 nucleotides are TGTGCCAGCAGTGGGGAAGGAGTCCGCGATACGCAGTATTTT. This chain links TRBV2 with TRBJ2-3; D is undetermined. Trimming removed 4 bases from V and 6 bases from J, with 14 bases in between. The CDR3 covers 14 residues. Germline-derived CDR1 and CDR2 are SNHLY and FYNNEI.

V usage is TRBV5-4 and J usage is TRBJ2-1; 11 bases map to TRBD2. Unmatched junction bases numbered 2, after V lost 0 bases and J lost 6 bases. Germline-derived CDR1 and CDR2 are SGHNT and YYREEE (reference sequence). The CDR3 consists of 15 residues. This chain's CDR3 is CASSLALAGGNEQFF. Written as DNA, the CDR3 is TGTGCCAGCAGCTTGGCCCTAGCGGGAGGCAATGAGCAGTTCTTC.

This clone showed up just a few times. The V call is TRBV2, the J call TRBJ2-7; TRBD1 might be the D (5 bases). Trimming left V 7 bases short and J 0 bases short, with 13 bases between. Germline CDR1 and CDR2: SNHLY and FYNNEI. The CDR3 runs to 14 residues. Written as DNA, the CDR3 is TGTGCCAGCAAGGGGCAGATCCTCTCCTACGAGCAGTACTTC. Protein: CASKGQILSYEQYF.

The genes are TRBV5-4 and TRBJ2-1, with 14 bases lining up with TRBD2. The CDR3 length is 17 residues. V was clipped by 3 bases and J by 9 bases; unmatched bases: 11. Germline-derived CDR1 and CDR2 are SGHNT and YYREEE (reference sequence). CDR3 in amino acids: CASSSGLAGVVRSEQFF. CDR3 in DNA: TGTGCCAGCAGCTCGGGACTAGCGGGAGTTGTTCGATCTGAGCAGTTCTTC.

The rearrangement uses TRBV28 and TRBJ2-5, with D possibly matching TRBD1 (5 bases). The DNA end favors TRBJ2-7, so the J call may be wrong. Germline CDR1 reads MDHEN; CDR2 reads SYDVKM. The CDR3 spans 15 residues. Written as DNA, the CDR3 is TGTGCCAGCAGTTTACAGGACAAGCACTCCTACGAGCAGTACTTC. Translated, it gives CASSLQDKHSYEQYF.

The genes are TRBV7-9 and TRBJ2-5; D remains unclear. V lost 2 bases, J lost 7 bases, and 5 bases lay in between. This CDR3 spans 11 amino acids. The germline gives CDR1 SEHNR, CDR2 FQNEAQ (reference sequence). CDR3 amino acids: CASSLLVTQYF. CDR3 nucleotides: TGTGCCAGCAGCTTACTCGTGACCCAGTACTTC.

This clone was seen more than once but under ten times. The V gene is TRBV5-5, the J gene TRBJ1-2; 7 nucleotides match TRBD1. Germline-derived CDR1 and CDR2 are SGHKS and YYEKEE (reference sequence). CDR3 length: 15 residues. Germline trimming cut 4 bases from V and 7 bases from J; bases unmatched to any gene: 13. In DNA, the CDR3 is TGTGCCAGCAGCAGTTTCGTTACAGGGGACTCTGGCTACACCTTC. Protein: CASSSFVTGDSGYTF.

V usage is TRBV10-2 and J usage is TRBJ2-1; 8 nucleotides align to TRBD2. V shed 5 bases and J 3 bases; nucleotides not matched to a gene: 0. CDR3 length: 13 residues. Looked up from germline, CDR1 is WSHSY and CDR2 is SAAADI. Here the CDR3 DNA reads TGCGCCAGCAGTAGCGGGAGCTACAATGAGCAGTTCTTC. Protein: CASSSGSYNEQFF.

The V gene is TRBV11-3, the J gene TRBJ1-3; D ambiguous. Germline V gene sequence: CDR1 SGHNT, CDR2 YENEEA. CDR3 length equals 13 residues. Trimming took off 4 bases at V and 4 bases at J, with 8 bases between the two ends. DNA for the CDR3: TGTGCCAGCAGCTCCTCGTCAGGAAACACCATATATTTT. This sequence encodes CASSSSSGNTIYF.

CDR3 bases: TGTGCCAGCAGCCAAGACGCCGGGACTGGCTATGGCTACACCTTC. Its translation: CASSQDAGTGYGYTF. The chain has TRBV4-2 and TRBJ1-2; D possibly corresponds to TRBD1 (5 bases). In germline, CDR1 is LGHNA, CDR2 YNFKEQ. Deletions cut 0 bases from V and 4 bases from J, with 12 bases between. This CDR3 contains 15 residues.

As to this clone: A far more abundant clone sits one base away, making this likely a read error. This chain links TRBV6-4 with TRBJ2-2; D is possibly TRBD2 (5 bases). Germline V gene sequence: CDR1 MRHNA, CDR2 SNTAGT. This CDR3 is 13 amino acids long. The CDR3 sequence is CASSADDTGKLFF. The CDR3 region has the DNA TGTGCCAGCAGTGCGGACGACACCGGGAAGCTGTTTTTT.

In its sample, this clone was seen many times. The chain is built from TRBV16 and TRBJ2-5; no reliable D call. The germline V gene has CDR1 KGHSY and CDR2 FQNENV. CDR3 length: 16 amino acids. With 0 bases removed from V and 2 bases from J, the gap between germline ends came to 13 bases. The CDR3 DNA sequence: TGTGCCAGCAGCCAATCGGTAGGAGTTGGGCAAGAGACCCAGTACTTC. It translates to CASSQSVGVGQETQYF.

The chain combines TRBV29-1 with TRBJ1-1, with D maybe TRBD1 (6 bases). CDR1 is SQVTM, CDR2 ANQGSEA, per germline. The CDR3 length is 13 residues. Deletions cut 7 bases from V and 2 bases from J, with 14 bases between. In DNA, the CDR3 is TGCAGCGCCAAACAGGGAACTAACACTGAAGCTTTCTTT. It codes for CSAKQGTNTEAFF.

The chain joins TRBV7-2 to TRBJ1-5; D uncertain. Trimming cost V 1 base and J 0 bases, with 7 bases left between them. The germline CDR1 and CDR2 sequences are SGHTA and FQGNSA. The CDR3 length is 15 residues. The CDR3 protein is CASSLDGYSNQPQHF. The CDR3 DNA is TGTGCCAGCAGCTTAGACGGGTATAGCAATCAGCCCCAGCATTTT.

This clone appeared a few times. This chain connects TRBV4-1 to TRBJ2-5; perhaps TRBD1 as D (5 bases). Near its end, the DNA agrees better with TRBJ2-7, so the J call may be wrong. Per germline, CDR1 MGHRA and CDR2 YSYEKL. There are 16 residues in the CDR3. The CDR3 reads CASSQEIPTVPYEQYF. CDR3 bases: TGCGCCAGCAGCCAAGAGATCCCGACAGTCCCCTACGAGCAGTACTTC.

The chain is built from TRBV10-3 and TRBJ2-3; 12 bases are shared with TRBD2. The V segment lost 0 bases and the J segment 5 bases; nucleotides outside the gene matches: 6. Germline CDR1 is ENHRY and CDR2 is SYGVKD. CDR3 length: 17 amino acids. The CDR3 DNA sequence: TGTGCCATCAGTGAGTCGAGGCTAGCGGGGGGGGAAGATACGCAGTATTTT. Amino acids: CAISESRLAGGEDTQYF.